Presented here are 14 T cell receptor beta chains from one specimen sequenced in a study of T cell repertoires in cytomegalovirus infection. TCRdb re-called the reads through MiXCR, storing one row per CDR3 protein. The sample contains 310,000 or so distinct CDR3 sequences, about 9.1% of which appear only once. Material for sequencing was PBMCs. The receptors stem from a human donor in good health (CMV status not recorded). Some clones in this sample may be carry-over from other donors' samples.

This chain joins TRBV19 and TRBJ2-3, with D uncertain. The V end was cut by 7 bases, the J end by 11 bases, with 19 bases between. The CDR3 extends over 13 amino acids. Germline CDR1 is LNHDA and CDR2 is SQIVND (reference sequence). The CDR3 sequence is CASTPRLLGEQYF. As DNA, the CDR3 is TGTGCCAGTACCCCCAGACTCCTTGGGGAGCAGTATTTT.

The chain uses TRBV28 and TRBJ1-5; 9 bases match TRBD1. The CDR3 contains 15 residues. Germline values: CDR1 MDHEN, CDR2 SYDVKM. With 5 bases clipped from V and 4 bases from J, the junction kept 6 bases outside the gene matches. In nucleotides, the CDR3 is TGTGCCAGCAGTCCTCAGACAGGGGGGAATCAGCCCCAGCATTTT. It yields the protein CASSPQTGGNQPQHF.

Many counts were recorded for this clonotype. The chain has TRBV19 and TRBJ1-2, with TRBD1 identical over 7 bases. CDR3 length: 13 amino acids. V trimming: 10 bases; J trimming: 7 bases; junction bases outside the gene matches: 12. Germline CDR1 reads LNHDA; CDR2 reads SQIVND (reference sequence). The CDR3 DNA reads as TGTGCCACCGAACGAGGAGGGGGCCTTGGCTACACCTTC. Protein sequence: CATERGGGLGYTF.

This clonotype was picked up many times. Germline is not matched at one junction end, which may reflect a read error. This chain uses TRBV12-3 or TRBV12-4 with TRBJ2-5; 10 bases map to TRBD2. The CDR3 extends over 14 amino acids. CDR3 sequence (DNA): TGTGCCAGCAGCTTAGCGGGGGGAAAAGAGACCCAGTACTTC. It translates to CASSLAGGKETQYF.

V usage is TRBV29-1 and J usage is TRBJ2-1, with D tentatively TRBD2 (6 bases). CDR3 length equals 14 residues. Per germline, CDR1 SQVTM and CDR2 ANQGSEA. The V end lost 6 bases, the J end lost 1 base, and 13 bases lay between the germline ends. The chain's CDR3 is CSVGGRMSYNEQFF. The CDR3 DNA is TGCAGCGTGGGGGGACGGATGTCCTACAATGAGCAGTTCTTC.

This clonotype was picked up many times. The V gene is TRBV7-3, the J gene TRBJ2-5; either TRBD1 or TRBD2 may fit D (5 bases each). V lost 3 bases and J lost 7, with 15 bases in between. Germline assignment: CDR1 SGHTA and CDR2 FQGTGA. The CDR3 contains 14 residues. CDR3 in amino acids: CASSFSGPYRTQYF. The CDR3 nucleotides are TGTGCCAGCAGCTTCTCGGGGCCCTACCGGACCCAGTACTTC.

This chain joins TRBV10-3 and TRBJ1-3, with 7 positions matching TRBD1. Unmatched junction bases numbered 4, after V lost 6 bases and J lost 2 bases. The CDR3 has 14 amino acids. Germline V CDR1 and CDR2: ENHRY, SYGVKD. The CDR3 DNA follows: TGTGCCATCAGCGAGGGGGCAGCTGGAAACACCATATATTTT. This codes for CAISEGAAGNTIYF.

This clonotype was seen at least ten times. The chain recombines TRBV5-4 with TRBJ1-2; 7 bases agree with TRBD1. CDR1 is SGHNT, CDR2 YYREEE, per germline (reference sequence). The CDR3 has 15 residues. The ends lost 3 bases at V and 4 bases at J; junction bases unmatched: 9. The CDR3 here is CASSSTTGTIYGYTF. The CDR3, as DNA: TGTGCCAGCAGCTCTACGACAGGGACCATCTATGGCTACACCTTC. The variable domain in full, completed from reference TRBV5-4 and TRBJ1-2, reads ETGVTQSPTHLIKTRGQQVTLRCSSQSGHNTVSWYQQALGQGPQFIFQYYREEENGRGNFPPRFSGLQFPNYSSELNVNALELDDSALYLCASSSTTGTIYGYTFGSGTRLTVV.

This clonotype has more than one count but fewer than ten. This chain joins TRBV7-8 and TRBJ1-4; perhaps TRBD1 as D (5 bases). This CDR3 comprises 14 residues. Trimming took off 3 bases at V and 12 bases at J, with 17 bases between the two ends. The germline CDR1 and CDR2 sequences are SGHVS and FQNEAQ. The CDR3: CASSLGPSTKQLFF. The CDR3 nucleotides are TGTGCCAGCAGCTTGGGGCCTTCTACAAAGCAACTGTTTTTT.

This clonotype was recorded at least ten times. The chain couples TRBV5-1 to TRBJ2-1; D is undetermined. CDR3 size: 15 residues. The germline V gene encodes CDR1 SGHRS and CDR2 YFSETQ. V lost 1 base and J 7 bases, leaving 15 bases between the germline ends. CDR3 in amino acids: CASSLSSTLGNEQFF. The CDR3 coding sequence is TGCGCCAGCAGCTTGTCTTCGACCCTGGGGAATGAGCAGTTCTTC.

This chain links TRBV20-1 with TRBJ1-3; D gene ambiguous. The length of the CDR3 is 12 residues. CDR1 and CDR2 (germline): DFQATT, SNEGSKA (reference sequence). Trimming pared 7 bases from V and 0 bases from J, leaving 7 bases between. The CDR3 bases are TGCAGTGTTTCGAGCTCTGGAAACACCATATATTTT. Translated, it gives CSVSSSGNTIYF.

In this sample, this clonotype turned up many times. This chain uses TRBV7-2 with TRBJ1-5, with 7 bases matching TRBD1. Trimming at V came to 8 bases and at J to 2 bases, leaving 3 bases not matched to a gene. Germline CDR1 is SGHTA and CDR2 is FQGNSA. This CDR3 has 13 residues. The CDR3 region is CASGDRGNQPQHF. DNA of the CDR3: TGTGCCAGCGGCGACAGGGGCAATCAGCCCCAGCATTTT.

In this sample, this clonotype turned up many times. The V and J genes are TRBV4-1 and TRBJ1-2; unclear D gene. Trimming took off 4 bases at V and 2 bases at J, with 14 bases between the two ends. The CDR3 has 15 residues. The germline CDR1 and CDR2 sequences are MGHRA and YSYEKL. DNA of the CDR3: TGCGCCAGCAGCCCGTCGCTTGAGTTGAACTATGGCTACACCTTC. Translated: CASSPSLELNYGYTF.

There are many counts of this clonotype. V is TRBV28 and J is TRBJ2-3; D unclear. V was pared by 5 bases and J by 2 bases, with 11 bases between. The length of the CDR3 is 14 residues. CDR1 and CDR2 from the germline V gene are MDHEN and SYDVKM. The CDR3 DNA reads TGTGCCAGCAGTCTAATTACAGTCACAGATACGCAGTATTTT. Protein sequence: CASSLITVTDTQYF.